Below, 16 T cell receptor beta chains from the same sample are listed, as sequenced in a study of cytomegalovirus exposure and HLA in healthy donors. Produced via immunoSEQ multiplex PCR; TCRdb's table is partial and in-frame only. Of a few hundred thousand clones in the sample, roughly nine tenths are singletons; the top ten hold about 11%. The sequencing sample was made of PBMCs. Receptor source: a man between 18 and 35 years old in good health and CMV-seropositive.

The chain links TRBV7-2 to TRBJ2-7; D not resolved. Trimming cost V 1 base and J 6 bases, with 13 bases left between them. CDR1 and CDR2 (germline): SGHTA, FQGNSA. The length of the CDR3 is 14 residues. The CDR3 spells CASSLVPGQPEQYF. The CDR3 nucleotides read TGTGCCAGCAGCTTAGTTCCTGGGCAGCCCGAGCAGTACTTC.

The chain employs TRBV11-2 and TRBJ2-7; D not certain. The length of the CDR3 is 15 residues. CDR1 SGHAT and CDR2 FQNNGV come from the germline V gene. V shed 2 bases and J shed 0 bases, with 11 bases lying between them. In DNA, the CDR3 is TGTGCCAGCAGCTTATGGTTGGAGAACTCCTACGAGCAGTACTTC. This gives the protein CASSLWLENSYEQYF.

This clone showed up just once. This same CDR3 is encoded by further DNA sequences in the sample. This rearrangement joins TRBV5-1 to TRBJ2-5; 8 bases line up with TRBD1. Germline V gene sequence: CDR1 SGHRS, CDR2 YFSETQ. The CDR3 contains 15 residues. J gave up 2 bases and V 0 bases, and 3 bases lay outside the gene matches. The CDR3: CASSLAGTGQETQYF. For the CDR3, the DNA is TGCGCCAGCAGCTTGGCCGGGACAGGACAAGAGACCCAGTACTTC.

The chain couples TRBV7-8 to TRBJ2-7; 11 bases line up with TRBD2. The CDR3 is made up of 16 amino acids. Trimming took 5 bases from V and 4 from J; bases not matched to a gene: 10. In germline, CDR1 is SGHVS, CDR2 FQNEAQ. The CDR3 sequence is CASSGGSGREWYEQYF. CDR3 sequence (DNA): TGTGCCAGCAGCGGGGGTAGCGGGAGGGAGTGGTACGAGCAGTACTTC.

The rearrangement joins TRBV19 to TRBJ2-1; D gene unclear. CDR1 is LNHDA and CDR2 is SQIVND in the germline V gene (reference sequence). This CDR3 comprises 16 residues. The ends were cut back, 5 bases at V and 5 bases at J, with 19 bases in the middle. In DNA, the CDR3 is TGTGCCAGTAGTTCCTTGTCCCGAGGTCTCCACAATGAGCAGTTCTTC. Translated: CASSSLSRGLHNEQFF. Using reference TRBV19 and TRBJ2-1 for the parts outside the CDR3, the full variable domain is DGGITQSPKYLFRKEGQNVTLSCEQNLNHDAMYWYRQDPGQGLRLIYYSQIVNDFQKGDIAEGYSVSREKKESFPLTVTSAQKNPTAFYLCASSSLSRGLHNEQFFGPGTRLTVL.

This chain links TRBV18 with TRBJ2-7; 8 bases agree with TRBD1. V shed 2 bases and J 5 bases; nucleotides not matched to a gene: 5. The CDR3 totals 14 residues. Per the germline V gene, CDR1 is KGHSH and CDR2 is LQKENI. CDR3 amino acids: CASSPGQGAHEQYF. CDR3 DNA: TGTGCCAGCTCACCAGGACAGGGTGCCCACGAGCAGTACTTC.

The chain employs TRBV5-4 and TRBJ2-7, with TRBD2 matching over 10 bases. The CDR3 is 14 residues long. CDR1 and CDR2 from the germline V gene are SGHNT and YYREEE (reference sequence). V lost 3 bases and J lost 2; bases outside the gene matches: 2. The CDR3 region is CASSYGLAAYEQYF. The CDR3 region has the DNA TGTGCCAGCAGCTACGGACTAGCGGCCTACGAGCAGTACTTC.

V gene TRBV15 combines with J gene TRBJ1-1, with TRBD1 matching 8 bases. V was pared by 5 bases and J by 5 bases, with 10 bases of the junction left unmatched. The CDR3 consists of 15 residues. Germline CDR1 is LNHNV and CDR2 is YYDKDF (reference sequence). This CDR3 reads CATSGDRNTRTEAFF. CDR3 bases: TGTGCCACCAGCGGGGACAGGAATACGAGGACTGAAGCTTTCTTT.

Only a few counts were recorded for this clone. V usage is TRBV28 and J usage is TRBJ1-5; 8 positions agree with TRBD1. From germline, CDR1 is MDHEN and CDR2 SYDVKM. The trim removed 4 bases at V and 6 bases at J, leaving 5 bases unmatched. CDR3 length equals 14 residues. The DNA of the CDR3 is TGTGCCAGCAGTTCGGCAGGGGGCGGTCAGCCCCAGCATTTT. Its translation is CASSSAGGGQPQHF.

The CDR3 sequence is CASSYIRGSRETQYF. The CDR3 DNA reads TGTGCCAGCAGTTATATCAGGGGTTCTCGGGAGACCCAGTACTTC. The chain is built from TRBV6-5 and TRBJ2-5; a possible D gene is TRBD1 (6 bases). The germline V and J ends were trimmed by 3 bases and 5 bases, with 16 bases remaining between them. The CDR3 loop spans 15 amino acids. Germline CDR1 and CDR2: MNHEY and SVGAGI.

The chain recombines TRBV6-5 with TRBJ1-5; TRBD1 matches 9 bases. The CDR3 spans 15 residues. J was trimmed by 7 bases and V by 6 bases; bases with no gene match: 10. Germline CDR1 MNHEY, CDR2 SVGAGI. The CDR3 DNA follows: TGTGCCAGCAGAGGCGGGACAGGGCTGAACCAGCCCCAGCATTTT. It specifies CASRGGTGLNQPQHF.

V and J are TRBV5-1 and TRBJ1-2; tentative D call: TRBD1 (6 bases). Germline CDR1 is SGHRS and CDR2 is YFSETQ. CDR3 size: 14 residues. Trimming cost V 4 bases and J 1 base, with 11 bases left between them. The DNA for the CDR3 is TGCGCCAGCAGCCGGGGGGCAGTTAACTATGGCTACACCTTC. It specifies CASSRGAVNYGYTF. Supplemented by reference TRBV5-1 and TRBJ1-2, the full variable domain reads KAGVTQTPRYLIKTRGQQVTLSCSPISGHRSVSWYQQTPGQGLQFLFEYFSETQRNKGNFPGRFSGRQFSNSRSEMNVSTLELGDSALYLCASSRGAVNYGYTFGSGTRLTVV.

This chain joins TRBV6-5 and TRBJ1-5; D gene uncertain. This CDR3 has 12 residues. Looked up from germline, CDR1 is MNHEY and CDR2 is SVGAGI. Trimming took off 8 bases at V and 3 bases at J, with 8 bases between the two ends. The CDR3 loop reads CASGQYNQPQHF. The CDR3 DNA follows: TGTGCCAGCGGGCAGTACAATCAGCCCCAGCATTTT.

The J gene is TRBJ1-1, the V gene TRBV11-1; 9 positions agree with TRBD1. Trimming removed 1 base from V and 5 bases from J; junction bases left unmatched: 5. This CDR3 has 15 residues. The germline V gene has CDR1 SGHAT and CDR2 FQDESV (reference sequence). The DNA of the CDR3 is TGTGCCAGCAGCTTAGAATCGGGACAGGGTACTGAAGCTTTCTTT. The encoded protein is CASSLESGQGTEAFF.

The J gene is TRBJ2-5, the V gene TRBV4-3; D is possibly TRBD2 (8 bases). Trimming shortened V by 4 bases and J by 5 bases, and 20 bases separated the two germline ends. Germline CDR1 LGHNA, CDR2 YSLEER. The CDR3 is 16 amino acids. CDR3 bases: TGCGCCAGCAGCCGGGGGGACAGCGGGGGCGGGGAGACCCAGTACTTC. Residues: CASSRGDSGGGETQYF.

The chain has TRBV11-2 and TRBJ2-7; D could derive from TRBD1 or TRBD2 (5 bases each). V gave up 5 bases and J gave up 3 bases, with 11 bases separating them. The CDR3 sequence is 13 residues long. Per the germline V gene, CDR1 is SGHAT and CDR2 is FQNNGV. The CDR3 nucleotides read TGTGCCAGCAGCCAGGGACCGAACTACGAGCAGTACTTC. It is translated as CASSQGPNYEQYF.